These 3 T cell receptor beta chains were sequenced from one sample in a study of human T cells and chemical hapten exposure. MiXCR was run by TCRdb on the RACE reads, yielding one entry per CDR3 protein. The sample comprises fewer than 500,000 distinct CDR3 sequences, 4.8% of which are singletons, and 2% to 2.5% rests with the top ten. Time point here: patch test 1, 2 weeks after DPC sensitization. Described treatment: therapeutic diphenylcyclopropenone sensitization with weekly scalp DPC. The material sequenced was whole blood, taken in connection with sensitization to the hapten diphenylcyclopropenone (DPC). These TCRs come from a woman between 45 and 60 years old with alopecia areata. Some clones in this sample may be carry-over from other donors' samples.

The chain couples TRBV4-3 to TRBJ2-2; a possible D gene is TRBD1 (6 bases). This CDR3 spans 14 amino acids. Germline loops: CDR1 LGHNA, CDR2 YSLEER. With 2 bases removed from V and 7 bases from J, the gap between germline ends came to 11 bases. The CDR3 sequence is CASSQQTGIGELFF. CDR3 DNA sequence: TGCGCCAGCAGCCAACAAACAGGGATCGGGGAGCTGTTTTTT.

In its sample, this clonotype was seen many times. The gene calls are TRBV7-2 and TRBJ2-7; TRBD1 is a possible D gene (6 bases). The CDR3 has 15 amino acids. Germline lookup yields CDR1 SGHTA and CDR2 FQGNSA. The V end lost 5 bases, the J end lost 0 bases, and 14 bases lay between the germline ends. CDR3 sequence reads: CASSLRDTYSYEQYF. CDR3 sequence (DNA): TGTGCCAGCAGCCTCCGGGACACATACTCCTACGAGCAGTACTTC.

This clonotype was detected many times. This rearrangement joins TRBV27 to TRBJ2-7, with a possible D match to TRBD2 (6 bases). The CDR3 is made up of 16 amino acids. Between the trimmed V and J ends, which lost 2 bases and 2 bases, there was a span of 16 bases. Germline values: CDR1 MNHEY, CDR2 SMNVEV (reference sequence). The CDR3 sequence is CASSLRAGTVAYEQYF. The CDR3 coding sequence is TGTGCCAGCAGTTTACGTGCCGGGACTGTTGCCTACGAGCAGTACTTC.